This T cell receptor (beta chain) was identified in a study of blood T cell repertoires in COVID-19. Per the original methods: Nucleated cell counts were estimated from reference gene primer amplification. Using immunoSEQ multiplex PCR, the repertoire was profiled, and TCRdb retains in-frame clones only, with some absent. That table gives V, J and clone size, and the DNA gave D and trimming. The table records roughly 230,000 clones, about 80% of them present only once. Sequenced: PBMCs or T cells enriched from blood (not recorded which). The sequence derives from a man aged 45-65 years who had recovered from COVID-19.

The CDR3 DNA follows: TGTGCCACCTTACCGGGGGGGGTCTACTCTGGAAACACCATATATTTT. As protein: CATLPGGVYSGNTIYF. V is TRBV13 and J is TRBJ1-3, with D possibly being TRBD1 (5 bases). This CDR3 is 16 amino acids long. V shed 10 bases and J shed 0 bases, with 19 bases lying between them. Germline loops: CDR1 PRHDT, CDR2 FYEKMQ (reference sequence).